Included here is one T cell receptor (beta chain) sequence, with context. These data come from a study of long-term antiretroviral therapy in people with HIV. The assay, immunoSEQ v3.0, was run at survey level. Generated by immunoSEQ multiplex PCR, the TCRdb table keeps only in-frame clones and is missing some. The sample contains around 25,000 clones, approximately 81% of which appear only once. The germline V gene has CDR1 SNHLY and CDR2 FYNNEI. V was trimmed by 0 bases and J by 1 base, leaving 13 bases between them. This CDR3 has 17 amino acids. The clonotype comes from a man aged 40-49 years with HIV. The specimen was unsorted PBMCs, collected 2.3 years after starting antiretroviral therapy. The genes are TRBV2 and TRBJ2-1, with D possibly called TRBD1 or TRBD2 (6 bases each). In DNA form, the CDR3 reads TGTGCCAGCAGTGAAGCGGGGGGCGGGTGGTCCTACAATGAGCAGTTCTTC. Its translation is CASSEAGGGWSYNEQFF.